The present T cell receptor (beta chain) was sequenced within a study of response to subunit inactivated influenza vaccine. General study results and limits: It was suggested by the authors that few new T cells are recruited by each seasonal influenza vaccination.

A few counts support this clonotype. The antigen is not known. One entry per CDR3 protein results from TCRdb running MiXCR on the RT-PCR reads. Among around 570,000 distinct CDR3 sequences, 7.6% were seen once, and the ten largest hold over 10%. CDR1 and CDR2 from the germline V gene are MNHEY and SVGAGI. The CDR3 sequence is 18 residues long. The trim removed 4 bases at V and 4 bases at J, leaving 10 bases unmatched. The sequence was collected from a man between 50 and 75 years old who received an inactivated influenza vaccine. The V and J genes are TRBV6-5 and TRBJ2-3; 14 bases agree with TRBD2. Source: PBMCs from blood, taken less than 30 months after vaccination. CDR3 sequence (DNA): TGTGCCAGCAGTTTATCTGGACTAGCGGGGGGCCGCGCAGATACGCAGTATTTT. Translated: CASSLSGLAGGRADTQYF.